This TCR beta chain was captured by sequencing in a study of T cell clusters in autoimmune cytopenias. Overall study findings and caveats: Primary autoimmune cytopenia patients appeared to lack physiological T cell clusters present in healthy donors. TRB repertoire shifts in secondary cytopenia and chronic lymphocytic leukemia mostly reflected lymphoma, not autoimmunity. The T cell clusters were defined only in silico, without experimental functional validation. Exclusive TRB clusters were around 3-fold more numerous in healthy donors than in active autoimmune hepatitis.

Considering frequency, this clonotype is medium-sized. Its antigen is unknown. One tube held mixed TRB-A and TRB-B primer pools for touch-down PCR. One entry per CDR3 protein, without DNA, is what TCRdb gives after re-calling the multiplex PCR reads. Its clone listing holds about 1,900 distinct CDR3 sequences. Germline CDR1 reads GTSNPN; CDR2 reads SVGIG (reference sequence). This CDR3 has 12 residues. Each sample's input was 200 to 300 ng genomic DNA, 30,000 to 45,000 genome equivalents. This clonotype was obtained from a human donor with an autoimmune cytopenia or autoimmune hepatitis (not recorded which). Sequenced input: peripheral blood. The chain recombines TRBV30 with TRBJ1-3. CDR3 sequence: CAWKGIGNTIYF.